This paragraph reports one TCR beta chain. Its antigen is unidentified. Amplified regions were TCR beta CDR3 sequences from RNA transcripts. TCR CDR3 underwent first-round RT-PCR with the HTBI primer set. Each CDR3 protein gets one entry after TCRdb re-called the multiplex PCR reads with MiXCR. The sample lists fewer than 550,000 distinct CDR3 sequences, roughly 14% occurring once. The sample originates from a study of T cells in Graves' hyperthyroidism and ophthalmopathy. General study results and limits: For ophthalmopathy, model prediction preceded onset by a median about six months.

Germline values: CDR1 KGHSH, CDR2 LQKENI. This CDR3 has 15 residues. V lost 0 bases to trimming and J lost 3 bases, with 10 bases between them. The V call is TRBV18, the J call TRBJ2-3, with D uncertain. The sequence derives from a woman aged 18-29 years with Graves' hyperthyroidism. Specimen: blood. The CDR3 DNA sequence: TGTGCCAGCTCACCACCGAACTTTCGTACAGATACGCAGTATTTT. Its translation: CASSPPNFRTDTQYF.